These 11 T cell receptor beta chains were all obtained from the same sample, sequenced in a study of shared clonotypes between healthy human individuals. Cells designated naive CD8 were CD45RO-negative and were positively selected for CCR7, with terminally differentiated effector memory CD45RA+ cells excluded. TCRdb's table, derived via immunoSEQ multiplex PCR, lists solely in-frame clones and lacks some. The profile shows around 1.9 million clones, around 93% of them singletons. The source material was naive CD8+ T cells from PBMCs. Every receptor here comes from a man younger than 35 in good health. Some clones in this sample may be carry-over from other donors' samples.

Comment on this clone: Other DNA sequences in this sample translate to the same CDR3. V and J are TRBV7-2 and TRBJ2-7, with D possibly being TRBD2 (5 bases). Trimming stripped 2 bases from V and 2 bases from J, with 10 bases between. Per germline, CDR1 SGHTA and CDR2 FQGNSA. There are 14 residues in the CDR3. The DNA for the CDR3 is TGTGCCAGCAGCTTAACGGGATTGGCCTACGAGCAGTACTTC. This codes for CASSLTGLAYEQYF.

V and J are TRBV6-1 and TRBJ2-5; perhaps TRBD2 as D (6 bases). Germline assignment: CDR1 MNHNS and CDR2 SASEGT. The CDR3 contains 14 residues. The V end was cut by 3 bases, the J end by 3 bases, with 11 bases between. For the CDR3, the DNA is TGTGCCAGCAGTGAGGACGGGAGCGAAGAGACCCAGTACTTC. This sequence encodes CASSEDGSEETQYF.

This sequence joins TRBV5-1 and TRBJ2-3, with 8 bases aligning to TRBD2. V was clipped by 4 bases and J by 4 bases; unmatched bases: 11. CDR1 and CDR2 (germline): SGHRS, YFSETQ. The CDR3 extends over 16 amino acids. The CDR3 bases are TGCGCCAGCAGCCCCTCTCCGGGAGGGCATGCAGATACGCAGTATTTT. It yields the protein CASSPSPGGHADTQYF.

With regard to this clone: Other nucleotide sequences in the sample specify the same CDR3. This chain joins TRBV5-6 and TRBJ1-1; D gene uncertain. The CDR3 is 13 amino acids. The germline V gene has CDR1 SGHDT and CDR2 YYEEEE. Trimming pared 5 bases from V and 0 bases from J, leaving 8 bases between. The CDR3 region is CASSLTVNTEAFF. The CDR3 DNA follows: TGTGCCAGCAGTTTAACTGTGAACACTGAAGCTTTCTTT.

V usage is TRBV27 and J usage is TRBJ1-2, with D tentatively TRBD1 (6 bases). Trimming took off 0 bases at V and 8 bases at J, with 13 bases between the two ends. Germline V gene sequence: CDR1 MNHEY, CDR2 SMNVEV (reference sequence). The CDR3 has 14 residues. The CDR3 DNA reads TGTGCCAGCAGTTTATCCACAGGGCACAGCGGCTACACCTTC. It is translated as CASSLSTGHSGYTF.

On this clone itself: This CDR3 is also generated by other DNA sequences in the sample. CDR3 nucleotides: TGTGCCAGCAGTTGGACTAGCGGGAAGACCTACGAGCAGTACTTC. This gives the protein CASSWTSGKTYEQYF. The chain has TRBV7-2 and TRBJ2-7; 12 bases match TRBD2. CDR3 length equals 15 residues. CDR1 is SGHTA, CDR2 FQGNSA, per germline. Trimming took 6 bases from V and 2 from J; bases not matched to a gene: 5. Full variable domain (missing parts from reference TRBV7-2 and TRBJ2-7): GAGVSQSPSNKVTEKGKDVELRCDPISGHTALYWYRQSLGQGLEFLIYFQGNSAPDKSGLPSDRFSAERTGGSVSTLTIQRTQQEDSAVYLCASSWTSGKTYEQYFGPGTRLTVT.

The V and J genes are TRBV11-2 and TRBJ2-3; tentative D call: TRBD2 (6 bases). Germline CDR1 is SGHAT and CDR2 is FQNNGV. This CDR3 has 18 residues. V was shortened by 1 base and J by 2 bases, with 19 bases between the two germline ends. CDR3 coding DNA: TGTGCCAGCAGCTTAGGTGGCGGGGAGCAGGATGACACAGATACGCAGTATTTT. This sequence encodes CASSLGGGEQDDTDTQYF.

CDR3 nucleotides: TGCGCCAGCAGCCCCCTCCTAGCGGGAGTTGTTTTAAACAATGAGCAGTTCTTC. Translation gives CASSPLLAGVVLNNEQFF. The chain recombines TRBV4-3 with TRBJ2-1, with 10 bases identical to TRBD2. The CDR3 is made up of 18 amino acids. V lost 4 bases to trimming and J lost 5 bases; unmatched junction nucleotides: 14. In germline, CDR1 is LGHNA, CDR2 YSLEER.

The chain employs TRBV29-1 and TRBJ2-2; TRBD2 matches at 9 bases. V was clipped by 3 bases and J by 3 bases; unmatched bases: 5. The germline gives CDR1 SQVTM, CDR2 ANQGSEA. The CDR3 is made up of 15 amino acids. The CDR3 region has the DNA TGCAGCGTTGAGAGGGCGGGAGGGGACACCGGGGAGCTGTTTTTT. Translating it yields CSVERAGGDTGELFF.

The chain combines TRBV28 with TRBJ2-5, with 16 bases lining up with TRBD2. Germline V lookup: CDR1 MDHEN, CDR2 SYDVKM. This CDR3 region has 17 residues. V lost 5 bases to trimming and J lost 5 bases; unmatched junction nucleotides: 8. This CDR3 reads CASSPLGLAGGFETQYF. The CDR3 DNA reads TGTGCCAGCAGTCCCCTGGGACTAGCGGGAGGGTTTGAGACCCAGTACTTC.

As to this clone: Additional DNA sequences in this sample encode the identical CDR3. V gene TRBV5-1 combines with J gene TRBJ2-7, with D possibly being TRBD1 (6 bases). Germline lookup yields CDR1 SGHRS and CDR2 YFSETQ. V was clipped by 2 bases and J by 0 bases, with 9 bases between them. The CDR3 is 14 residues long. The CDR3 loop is CASSLDRSSYEQYF. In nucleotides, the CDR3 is TGCGCCAGCAGCTTAGACAGGAGCTCCTACGAGCAGTACTTC.